This TCR beta chain was identified in a study of PD-1 blockade in mismatch repair-deficient tumors. Study-level information: Patients had about a dozen mismatch repair-deficient cancer types, all previously treated and progressing. Study results and caveats: Tumor-resident clones, often absent from pretreatment blood, expanded after pembrolizumab and then contracted.

Of note for this clone: Its antigen is not known.

PCR or immunohistochemistry showed mismatch repair deficiency in every enrolled patient. TCR sequencing covered a few patients who responded to pembrolizumab. TCRdb's table, derived via immunoSEQ multiplex PCR, lists solely in-frame clones and lacks some. Found here are roughly 120,000 clones, almost 90% of them singletons; the top ten hold approximately 10%. V gave up 4 bases and J gave up 4 bases, with 16 bases separating them. There are 15 residues in the CDR3. Germline CDR1 SGDLS, CDR2 YYNGEE. The sequencing here drew on peripheral blood, taken about 17 months after starting pembrolizumab. The clonotype originates from an adult with mismatch repair-deficient cancer. The chain combines TRBV9 with TRBJ2-3; D ambiguous. In DNA, the CDR3 is TGTGCCAGCAGCATGTCCGGTGGGGTATCAGATACGCAGTATTTT. It is translated as CASSMSGGVSDTQYF.